This T cell receptor beta chain emerged from a study of cytomegalovirus exposure and HLA in healthy donors. This clone appeared a few times. Germline trimming cut 5 bases from V and 2 bases from J; bases unmatched to any gene: 8. Germline values: CDR1 SGHAT, CDR2 FQNNGV. There are 16 residues in the CDR3. Both 60 Vbeta primers and 13 Jbeta primers went into the PCR. The repertoire was sequenced with immunoSEQ multiplex PCR; TCRdb's copy has only in-frame clones and lacks some. The data contain roughly 140,000 clones, around 75% of them singletons. The specimen was PBMCs. The chain has TRBV11-2 and TRBJ2-7, with 11 bases aligning to TRBD2. The sequence was obtained from a woman aged 25 to 39 in good health and CMV-seronegative. The CDR3 bases are TGTGCCAGCAGCGCCGGGACTAGCGGACTGGCCTACGAGCAGTACTTC. This translates into CASSAGTSGLAYEQYF.